Each of the 20 T cell receptor beta chains below was sequenced from the same sample in a study of cytomegalovirus exposure and HLA in healthy donors. The PCR contained 60 Vbeta and 13 Jbeta primers. Profiling relied on immunoSEQ multiplex PCR, and the TCRdb table lists in-frame clones only, not all of them. The table records 60,000 to 80,000 clones, more than 75% of them present only once. The sequenced sample consisted of PBMCs. All receptors derive from a girl aged 10 to 17 in good health and CMV-seropositive.

The rearrangement joins TRBV7-2 to TRBJ1-1, with D perhaps TRBD1 (6 bases). The CDR3 runs to 13 residues. Germline V lookup: CDR1 SGHTA, CDR2 FQGNSA. V lost 4 bases and J lost 6, with 12 bases in between. The CDR3 is CASSWEWGPEAFF. CDR3 DNA: TGTGCCAGCAGCTGGGAGTGGGGGCCTGAAGCTTTCTTT. The full variable domain, completed using reference TRBV7-2 and TRBJ1-1, is GAGVSQSPSNKVTEKGKDVELRCDPISGHTALYWYRQSLGQGLEFLIYFQGNSAPDKSGLPSDRFSAERTGGSVSTLTIQRTQQEDSAVYLCASSWEWGPEAFFGQGTRLTVV.

The chain recombines TRBV6-1 with TRBJ2-1, with D perhaps matching TRBD2 (6 bases). V gave up 0 bases and J gave up 5 bases, with 8 bases separating them. Looked up from germline, CDR1 is MNHNS and CDR2 is SASEGT. This CDR3 is 14 amino acids long. The CDR3 here is CASSEAWGDNEQFF. The DNA of the CDR3 is TGTGCCAGCAGTGAAGCGTGGGGGGACAATGAGCAGTTCTTC.

The V and J genes are TRBV5-6 and TRBJ2-5; D remains ambiguous. Between the trimmed V and J ends, which lost 5 bases and 1 base, there was a span of 9 bases. Germline CDR1 is SGHDT and CDR2 is YYEEEE. The CDR3 extends over 13 amino acids. The CDR3 bases are TGTGCCAGCAGACGAGGTACCCAAGAGACCCAGTACTTC. This sequence encodes CASRRGTQETQYF.

A few counts support this clone. The chain combines TRBV30 with TRBJ1-2; D gene uncertain. V was trimmed by 4 bases and J by 2 bases, leaving 2 bases between them. Per germline, CDR1 GTSNPN and CDR2 SVGIG (reference sequence). This CDR3 comprises 10 residues. The CDR3 region is CAWTNYGYTF. CDR3 in DNA: TGTGCCTGGACGAACTATGGCTACACCTTC.

This rearrangement joins TRBV5-1 to TRBJ2-3, with 13 bases that match TRBD2. Losses at the gene ends were 4 bases for V and 1 base for J; bases not matched to a gene: 9. The length of the CDR3 is 18 residues. The V gene's germline CDR1 is SGHRS and CDR2 YFSETQ. The CDR3 sequence: CASSLRTSGGGGTDTQYF. The CDR3 region has the DNA TGCGCCAGCAGCCTAAGGACTAGCGGGGGTGGGGGCACAGATACGCAGTATTTT.

This chain connects TRBV4-3 to TRBJ2-7, with TRBD1 matching over 11 bases. CDR3 length equals 18 residues. J was trimmed by 4 bases and V by 3 bases; bases with no gene match: 14. Looked up from germline, CDR1 is LGHNA and CDR2 is YSLEER. The CDR3 protein is CASSQGPGTGGTGYEQYF. Here the CDR3 DNA reads TGCGCCAGCAGCCAGGGGCCCGGGACAGGGGGGACCGGGTACGAGCAGTACTTC.

The DNA for the CDR3 is TGTGCCAGCAGTGGTGAGGGCTACGAGCAGTACTTC. Amino acids: CASSGEGYEQYF. J is TRBJ2-7 and V is TRBV2; tentatively, D is TRBD2 (5 bases). There are 12 residues in the CDR3. CDR1 SNHLY and CDR2 FYNNEI come from the germline V gene. V lost 4 bases to trimming and J lost 3 bases, with 7 bases between them.

This sequence joins TRBV5-6 and TRBJ2-7, with 12 bases that match TRBD1. The germline V gene encodes CDR1 SGHDT and CDR2 YYEEEE. The V and J ends lost 4 bases and 5 bases, in that order; junction bases with no gene match: 10. The CDR3 is made up of 16 amino acids. The chain's CDR3 is CASSRSSGTGGNEQYF. As DNA, the CDR3 is TGTGCCAGCAGCAGATCATCCGGGACAGGGGGCAACGAGCAGTACTTC.

The V gene is TRBV20-1, the J gene TRBJ2-7; 8 nucleotides line up with TRBD1. Per germline, CDR1 DFQATT and CDR2 SNEGSKA (reference sequence). The CDR3 length is 11 residues. The junction had 0 bases not matched to a gene; V was cut back by 5 bases and J by 3 bases. Here the CDR3 DNA reads TGCAGTGCTGGGACAGGCTACGAGCAGTACTTC. Translating it yields CSAGTGYEQYF.

The chain is built from TRBV6-5 and TRBJ2-1; TRBD1 agrees at 8 bases. CDR3 size: 16 residues. Trimming cost V 3 bases and J 6 bases; bases outside gene matches: 10. Looked up from germline, CDR1 is MNHEY and CDR2 is SVGAGI. The CDR3 sequence: CASSYVMAGGRNEQFF. In DNA form, the CDR3 reads TGTGCCAGCAGTTATGTTATGGCAGGGGGCCGCAATGAGCAGTTCTTC.

About this clone: The junction differs from germline at one of its ends, possibly a read error. The chain uses TRBV6-5 and TRBJ2-7; 8 bases are shared with TRBD1. From germline, CDR1 is MNHEY and CDR2 SVGAGI. The length of the CDR3 is 13 residues. This CDR3 is CASSNAGTGRISF. DNA for the CDR3: TGTGCCAGCAGTAACGCTGGGACAGGCAGGATCAGCTTC.

This clone was recorded only once. The V and J genes are TRBV2 and TRBJ2-3; 11 nucleotides line up with TRBD2. CDR3 length: 17 amino acids. CDR1 is SNHLY, CDR2 FYNNEI, per germline. V trimming: 3 bases; J trimming: 1 base; junction bases outside the gene matches: 6. The chain's CDR3 is CASSDVKGLAGTDTQYF. CDR3 bases: TGTGCCAGCAGTGATGTGAAGGGACTAGCGGGCACAGATACGCAGTATTTT.

V and J are TRBV7-9 and TRBJ2-7, with a weak D call TRBD1 (5 bases). Germline V gene sequence: CDR1 SEHNR, CDR2 FQNEAQ (reference sequence). This CDR3 contains 15 residues. Trimming took 3 bases from V and 1 from J, leaving 13 bases between them. CDR3 sequence (DNA): TGTGCCAGCAGCTTGGTCTTGGGGCAGTCCTACGAGCAGTACTTC. Translation gives CASSLVLGQSYEQYF.

The rearrangement uses TRBV7-2 and TRBJ2-1, with 9 bases identical to TRBD2. CDR1 SGHTA and CDR2 FQGNSA come from the germline V gene. V lost 5 bases and J lost 5; bases outside the gene matches: 7. The CDR3 has 15 residues. For the CDR3, the DNA is TGTGCCAGCAGCCCGATGTTAGCGGGAGACAATGAGCAGTTCTTC. The encoded protein is CASSPMLAGDNEQFF.

The V gene is TRBV7-7, the J gene TRBJ2-2, with D perhaps TRBD2 (5 bases). Trimming stripped 4 bases from V and 6 bases from J, with 9 bases between. The CDR3 has 13 residues. Per the germline V gene, CDR1 is SSHAT and CDR2 is FNYEAQ (reference sequence). CDR3 nucleotides: TGTGCCAGCAGCTACGGGATTCCCGGGGAGCTGTTTTTT. This sequence encodes CASSYGIPGELFF.

This clone was recorded a few times. This chain uses TRBV6-1 with TRBJ2-3, with 10 bases that match TRBD1. The CDR3 loop spans 17 amino acids. The V gene end was trimmed by 2 bases and the J gene end by 2 bases; junction bases not matched to a gene: 7. CDR1 MNHNS and CDR2 SASEGT come from the germline V gene. The DNA of the CDR3 is TGTGCCAGCAGTGAATTGTCGGGACAGGGGTTCACAGATACGCAGTATTTT. This encodes CASSELSGQGFTDTQYF.

This clone was detected a few times. The chain combines TRBV6-5 with TRBJ1-4, with TRBD1 identical over 9 bases. This CDR3 has 16 amino acids. The trim removed 0 bases at V and 7 bases at J, leaving 6 bases unmatched. Looked up from germline, CDR1 is MNHEY and CDR2 is SVGAGI. The CDR3 here is CASSYSLRTGAEKLFF. The CDR3 nucleotides are TGTGCCAGCAGTTACTCGTTGAGGACAGGGGCTGAAAAACTGTTTTTT.

This rearrangement joins TRBV30 to TRBJ1-3; 7 bases fit TRBD1. J gave up 11 bases and V 5 bases, and 15 bases lay outside the gene matches. CDR3 length: 14 amino acids. CDR1 is GTSNPN, CDR2 SVGIG, per germline (reference sequence). CDR3 in DNA: TGTGCCTGGGCTCCCGACAGGGTCATGGGTTCCATATATTTT. Its translation is CAWAPDRVMGSIYF.

The CDR3 region is CASSFSERRVSFF. DNA of the CDR3: TGTGCCAGCAGCTTCTCGGAGCGGCGGGTGTCTTTCTTT. The rearrangement links TRBV7-8 to TRBJ1-1; D is ambiguous. V was shortened by 3 bases and J by 12 bases, with 17 bases between the two germline ends. The CDR3 length is 13 residues. Germline V gene sequence: CDR1 SGHVS, CDR2 FQNEAQ.

This chain links TRBV2 with TRBJ2-5, with 9 bases lining up with TRBD2. J lost 4 bases, V lost 6 bases, and 6 bases had no gene match. The germline V gene has CDR1 SNHLY and CDR2 FYNNEI. The CDR3 covers 14 residues. CDR3 protein: CASRPGLALETQYF. The CDR3 DNA reads as TGTGCCAGCAGGCCGGGACTAGCCTTAGAGACCCAGTACTTC.